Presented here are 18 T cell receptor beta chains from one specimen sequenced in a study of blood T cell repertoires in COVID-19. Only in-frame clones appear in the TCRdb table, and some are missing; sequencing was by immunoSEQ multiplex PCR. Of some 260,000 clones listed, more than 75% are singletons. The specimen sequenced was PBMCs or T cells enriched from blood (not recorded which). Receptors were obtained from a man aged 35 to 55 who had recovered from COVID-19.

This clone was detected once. CDR3 amino acids: CASSFGPGGGNTEAFF. As DNA, the CDR3 is TGCGCCAGCAGCTTCGGTCCAGGGGGCGGAAACACTGAAGCTTTCTTT. This chain links TRBV5-1 with TRBJ1-1, with TRBD1 matching 8 bases. V shed 2 bases, J shed 2 bases, and the junction held 8 bases outside the gene matches. There are 16 residues in the CDR3. Germline CDR1 and CDR2: SGHRS and YFSETQ.

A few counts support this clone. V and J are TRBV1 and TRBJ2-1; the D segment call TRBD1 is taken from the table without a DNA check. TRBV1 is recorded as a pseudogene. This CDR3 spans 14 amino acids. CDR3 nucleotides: TGCACCAGCACGATGGACAGTCACTACAATGAGCAGTTCTTC. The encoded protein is CTSTMDSHYNEQFF.

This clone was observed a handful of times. The CDR3: CASSVDSGATDTQYF. CDR3 nucleotide sequence: TGTGCCAGCAGCGTAGATAGCGGGGCTACAGATACGCAGTATTTT. The chain is built from TRBV9 and TRBJ2-3, with TRBD2 identical over 8 bases. Germline V gene lookup returns CDR1 SGDLS and CDR2 YYNGEE. This CDR3 has 15 residues. The V and J ends lost 0 bases and 3 bases, in that order; junction bases with no gene match: 3.

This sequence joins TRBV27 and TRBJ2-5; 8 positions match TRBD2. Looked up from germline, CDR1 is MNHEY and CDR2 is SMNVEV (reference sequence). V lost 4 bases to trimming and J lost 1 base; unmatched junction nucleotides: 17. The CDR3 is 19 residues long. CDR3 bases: TGTGCCAGCAGTTCCCGGTTTATAGCGGGGACTCACCTCCAAGAGACCCAGTACTTC. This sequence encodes CASSSRFIAGTHLQETQYF.

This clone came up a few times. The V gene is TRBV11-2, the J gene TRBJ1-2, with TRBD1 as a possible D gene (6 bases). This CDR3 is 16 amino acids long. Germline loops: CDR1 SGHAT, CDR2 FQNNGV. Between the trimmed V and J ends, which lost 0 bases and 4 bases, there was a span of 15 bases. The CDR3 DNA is TGTGCCAGCAGCTTAGAAGGGGGGGCGCGTAGCTATGGCTACACCTTC. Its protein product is CASSLEGGARSYGYTF.

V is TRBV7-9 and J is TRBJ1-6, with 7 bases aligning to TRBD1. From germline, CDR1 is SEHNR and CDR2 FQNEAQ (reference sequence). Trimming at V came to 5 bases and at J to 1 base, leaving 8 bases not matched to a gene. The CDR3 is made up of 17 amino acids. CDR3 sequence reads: CASSADRETSYNSPLHF. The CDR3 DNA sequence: TGTGCCAGCAGCGCTGACAGGGAAACATCCTATAATTCACCCCTCCACTTT.

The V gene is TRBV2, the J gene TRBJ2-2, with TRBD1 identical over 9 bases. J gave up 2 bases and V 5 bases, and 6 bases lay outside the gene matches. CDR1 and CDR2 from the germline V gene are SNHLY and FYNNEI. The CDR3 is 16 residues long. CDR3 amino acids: CASSLQGAPNTGELFF. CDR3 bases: TGTGCCAGCAGTTTACAGGGGGCCCCCAACACCGGGGAGCTGTTTTTT.

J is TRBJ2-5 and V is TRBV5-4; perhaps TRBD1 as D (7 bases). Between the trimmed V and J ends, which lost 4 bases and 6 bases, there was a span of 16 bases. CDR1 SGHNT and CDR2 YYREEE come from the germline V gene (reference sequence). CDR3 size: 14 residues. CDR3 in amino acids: CASSTQGGGQTQYF. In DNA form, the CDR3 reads TGTGCCAGCAGCACGCAGGGGGGCGGGCAGACCCAGTACTTC.

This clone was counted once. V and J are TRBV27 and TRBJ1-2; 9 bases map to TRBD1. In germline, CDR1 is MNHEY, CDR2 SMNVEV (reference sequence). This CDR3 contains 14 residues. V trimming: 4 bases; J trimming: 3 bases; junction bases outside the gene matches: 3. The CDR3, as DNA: TGTGCCAGCAGTTCGGGACAGGGTCACTATGGCTACACCTTC. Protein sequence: CASSSGQGHYGYTF.

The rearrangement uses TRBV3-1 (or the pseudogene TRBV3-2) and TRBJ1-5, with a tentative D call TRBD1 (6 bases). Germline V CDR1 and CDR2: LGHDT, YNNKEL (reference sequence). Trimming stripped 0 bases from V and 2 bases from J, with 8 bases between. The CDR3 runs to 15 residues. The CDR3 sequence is CASSQDRGGNQPQHF. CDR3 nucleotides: TGTGCCAGCAGCCAAGACAGGGGCGGCAATCAGCCCCAGCATTTT.

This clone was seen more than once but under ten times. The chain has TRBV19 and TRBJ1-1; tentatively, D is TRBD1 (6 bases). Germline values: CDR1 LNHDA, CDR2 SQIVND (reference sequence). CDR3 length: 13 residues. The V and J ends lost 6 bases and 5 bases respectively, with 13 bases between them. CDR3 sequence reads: CASSPGERTEAFF. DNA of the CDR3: TGTGCCAGTAGCCCAGGGGAGAGAACTGAAGCTTTCTTT.

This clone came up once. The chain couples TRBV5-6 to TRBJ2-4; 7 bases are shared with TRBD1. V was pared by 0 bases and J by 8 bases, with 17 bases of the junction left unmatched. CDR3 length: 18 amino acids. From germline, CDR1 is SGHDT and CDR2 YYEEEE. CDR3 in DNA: TGTGCCAGCAGCTTGGCCCACGTTCCAGGGGGAAGTGGAGACATTCAGTACTTC. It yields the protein CASSLAHVPGGSGDIQYF.

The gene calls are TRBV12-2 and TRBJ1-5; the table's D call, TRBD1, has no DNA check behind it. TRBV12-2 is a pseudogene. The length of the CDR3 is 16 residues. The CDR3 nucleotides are TGTGCAAGTCGCTTATCGGGCAGGGGAAGCAATCAGCCCCAGCATTTT. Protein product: CASRLSGRGSNQPQHF.

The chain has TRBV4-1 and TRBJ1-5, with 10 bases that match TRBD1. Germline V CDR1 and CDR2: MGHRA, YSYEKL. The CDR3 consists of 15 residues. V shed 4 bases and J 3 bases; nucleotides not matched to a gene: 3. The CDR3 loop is CASSPGTGVNQPQHF. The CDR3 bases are TGCGCCAGCAGCCCCGGGACAGGGGTCAATCAGCCCCAGCATTTT.

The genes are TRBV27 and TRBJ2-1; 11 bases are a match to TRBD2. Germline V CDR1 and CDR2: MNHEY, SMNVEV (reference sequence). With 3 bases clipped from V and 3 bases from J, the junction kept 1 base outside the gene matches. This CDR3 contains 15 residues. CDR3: CASSLTSGIYNEQFF. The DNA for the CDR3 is TGTGCCAGCAGTTTGACTAGCGGGATCTACAATGAGCAGTTCTTC.

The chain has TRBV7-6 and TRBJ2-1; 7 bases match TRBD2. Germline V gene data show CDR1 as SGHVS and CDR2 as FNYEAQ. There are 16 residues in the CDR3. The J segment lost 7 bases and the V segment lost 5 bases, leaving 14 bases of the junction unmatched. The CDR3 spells CASSRLGGAGENEQFF. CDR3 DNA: TGTGCCAGCAGCCGTCTTGGAGGGGCGGGGGAGAATGAGCAGTTCTTC.

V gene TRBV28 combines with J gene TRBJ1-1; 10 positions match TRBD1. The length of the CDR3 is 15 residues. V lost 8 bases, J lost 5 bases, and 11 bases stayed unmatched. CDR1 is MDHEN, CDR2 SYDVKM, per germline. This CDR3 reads CASLPATGGSTEAFF. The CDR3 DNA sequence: TGTGCCAGCCTCCCGGCGACAGGGGGCTCGACTGAAGCTTTCTTT.

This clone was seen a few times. The CDR3 region is CASSLAGVGETQYF. CDR3 sequence (DNA): TGCGCCAGCAGCTTGGCGGGAGTCGGGGAGACCCAGTACTTC. J is TRBJ2-5 and V is TRBV5-1, with a tentative D call TRBD2 (6 bases). CDR3 size: 14 residues. V gave up 0 bases and J gave up 5 bases, with 11 bases separating them. CDR1 and CDR2 from the germline V gene are SGHRS and YFSETQ.